This T cell receptor (beta chain) was found in a study of identical twins. Findings and limits, study-wide: Cord blood's abundant beta clonotypes had fewer insertions, unlike memory repertoires. The same donors were not followed; conclusions instead depended on cross-sectional statistical analysis. Researchers caution that invariant MAIT and iNKT cells could partly confound zero-insertion analyses. There was more out-of-frame TCR alpha sharing in monozygotic twins than models estimated.

This clonotype was recorded a few times. Its specificity is not known. TCRdb reprocessed the 5' RACE reads with MiXCR, giving one entry per CDR3 protein. The sample includes 400,000 to 500,000 distinct CDR3 sequences, over 11% seen only once; the top ten take about 1%. CDR1 SGHVS and CDR2 FQNEAQ come from the germline V gene. The CDR3 contains 19 residues. V was clipped by 5 bases and J by 3 bases; unmatched bases: 18. The same data also went into a second study, on yellow fever vaccine responses in identical twins.

This receptor was taken from a woman under 30 in good health. The chain recombines TRBV7-8 with TRBJ2-3; 9 bases fit TRBD1. Sequenced material: CD4+ T cells sorted from blood. The CDR3 DNA reads TGTGCCAGCAGCCCCTCCGGGACAGGGCAGCATTGGGGAACAGATACGCAGTATTTT. Translating it yields CASSPSGTGQHWGTDTQYF.